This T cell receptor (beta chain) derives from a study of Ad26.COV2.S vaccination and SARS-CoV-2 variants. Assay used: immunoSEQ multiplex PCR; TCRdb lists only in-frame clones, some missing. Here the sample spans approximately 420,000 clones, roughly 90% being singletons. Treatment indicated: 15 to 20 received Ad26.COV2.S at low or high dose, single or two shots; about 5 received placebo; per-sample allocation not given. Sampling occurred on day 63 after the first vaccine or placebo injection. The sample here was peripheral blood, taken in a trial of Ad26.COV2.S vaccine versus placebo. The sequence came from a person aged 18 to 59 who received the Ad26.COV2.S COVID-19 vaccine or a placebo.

This chain's CDR3 is CATSDRDGKSDEQFF. The CDR3 DNA reads as TGTGCCACCAGTGATAGGGACGGGAAGTCGGATGAGCAGTTCTTC. This rearrangement joins TRBV24-1 to TRBJ2-1, with D perhaps TRBD1 or TRBD2 (5 bases each). Germline values: CDR1 KGHDR, CDR2 SFDVKD. The CDR3 contains 15 residues. V lost 3 bases and J 8 bases, leaving 16 bases between the germline ends.